Below are 25 T cell receptor beta chains sequenced from a single sample in a study of blood T cell repertoires in COVID-19. The protocol was immunoSEQ multiplex PCR, while the TCRdb copy is restricted to in-frame clones and leaves out a portion. Of approximately 70,000 clones in the sample, 80% to 90% were seen once. The sequenced sample consisted of peripheral blood. The receptor set was obtained from a man between 65 and 79 years old with active or convalescent COVID-19.

This rearrangement joins TRBV6-5 to TRBJ2-3; D unresolved. The germline gives CDR1 MNHEY, CDR2 SVGAGI. Trimming stripped 6 bases from V and 1 base from J, with 14 bases between. This CDR3 contains 15 residues. The CDR3 region has the DNA TGTGCCAGCAGAAAGTACGCTACTGGCACAGATACGCAGTATTTT. It yields the protein CASRKYATGTDTQYF.

The chain combines TRBV24-1 with TRBJ2-1, with TRBD1 identical over 7 bases. Losses at the gene ends were 4 bases for V and 2 bases for J; bases not matched to a gene: 7. The germline gives CDR1 KGHDR, CDR2 SFDVKD. The CDR3 runs 16 residues. The CDR3 reads CATSEAPTGTYNEQFF. The DNA of the CDR3 is TGTGCCACCAGTGAAGCCCCGACAGGGACCTACAATGAGCAGTTCTTC.

The chain employs TRBV9 and TRBJ2-7, with 8 bases aligning to TRBD1. After removal of 3 bases from V and 5 bases from J, the junction contained 7 bases not matched to a gene. This CDR3 spans 14 amino acids. Germline CDR1 and CDR2: SGDLS and YYNGEE. The CDR3 bases are TGTGCCAGCAGCGGTCTCGGACAGGGCCACGAGCAGTACTTC. Its protein product is CASSGLGQGHEQYF.

The J gene is TRBJ1-4, the V gene TRBV7-9; TRBD1 aligns across 8 bases. This CDR3 has 15 residues. Germline CDR1 is SEHNR and CDR2 is FQNEAQ (reference sequence). Unmatched junction bases numbered 6, after V lost 1 base and J lost 8 bases. CDR3 amino acids: CASSLGDRLGEKLFF. DNA for the CDR3: TGTGCCAGCAGCTTAGGGGACAGGCTGGGAGAAAAACTGTTTTTT.

V and J are TRBV5-5 and TRBJ1-1; 8 bases fit TRBD1. Germline CDR1 is SGHKS and CDR2 is YYEKEE (reference sequence). The ends lost 3 bases at V and 2 bases at J; junction bases unmatched: 6. CDR3 length equals 15 residues. In DNA, the CDR3 is TGTGCCAGCAGCTGGTCACAGGGGGGAAACACTGAAGCTTTCTTT. Translation: CASSWSQGGNTEAFF.

The J gene is TRBJ1-1, the V gene TRBV2; no reliable D call. CDR3 size: 11 residues. CDR1 is SNHLY and CDR2 is FYNNEI in the germline V gene. Trimming took 7 bases from V and 10 from J, leaving 13 bases between them. The CDR3 DNA follows: TGTGCCAGCATTTTGCGGGTAGCAGCTTTCTTT. It yields the protein CASILRVAAFF.

V is TRBV5-4 and J is TRBJ2-1; TRBD2 might be the D (5 bases). CDR3 length equals 13 residues. Per the germline V gene, CDR1 is SGHNT and CDR2 is YYREEE (reference sequence). The V end lost 4 bases, the J end lost 6 bases, and 11 bases lay between the germline ends. The CDR3 region has the DNA TGTGCCAGCAGCCCAGGAGGTCGCAATGAGCAGTTCTTC. Its protein product is CASSPGGRNEQFF.

This chain joins TRBV5-4 and TRBJ1-2, with 9 bases fitting TRBD1. CDR3 size: 13 residues. V lost 0 bases and J lost 7; bases outside the gene matches: 1. Per the germline V gene, CDR1 is SGHNT and CDR2 is YYREEE (reference sequence). This CDR3 reads CASSLGQGVGYTF. The CDR3 region has the DNA TGTGCCAGCAGCTTGGGACAGGGGGTTGGCTACACCTTC.

This chain links TRBV5-1 with TRBJ1-1; perhaps TRBD1 as D (5 bases). This CDR3 has 13 residues. Germline loops: CDR1 SGHRS, CDR2 YFSETQ. The germline V and J ends were trimmed by 5 bases and 4 bases, with 12 bases remaining between them. The chain's CDR3 is CASREGFGTEAFF. The CDR3 DNA is TGCGCCAGCAGGGAGGGGTTCGGCACTGAAGCTTTCTTT.

The genes are TRBV6-1 and TRBJ2-5, with a possible D match to TRBD2 (5 bases). CDR3 length: 17 amino acids. Trimming pared 1 base from V and 1 base from J, leaving 16 bases between. The germline V gene encodes CDR1 MNHNS and CDR2 SASEGT. CDR3 DNA sequence: TGTGCCAGCAGTGAAGGGAGGTGGGAGAGATTCCAAGAGACCCAGTACTTC. Amino acids: CASSEGRWERFQETQYF.

This chain uses TRBV7-9 with TRBJ1-1; 7 bases are shared with TRBD1. Germline CDR1 SEHNR, CDR2 FQNEAQ (reference sequence). There are 16 residues in the CDR3. Germline trimming cut 5 bases from V and 1 base from J; bases unmatched to any gene: 10. CDR3: CASSPLVDRKNTEAFF. The CDR3 coding sequence is TGTGCCAGCAGCCCACTAGTGGACAGGAAGAACACTGAAGCTTTCTTT.

The chain couples TRBV18 to TRBJ2-5; unclear D gene. The CDR3 is made up of 12 amino acids. From germline, CDR1 is KGHSH and CDR2 LQKENI. V gave up 0 bases and J gave up 4 bases, with 3 bases separating them. The chain's CDR3 is CASSPPLETQYF. The CDR3 DNA reads as TGTGCCAGCTCACCACCCTTAGAGACCCAGTACTTC.

The chain employs TRBV28 and TRBJ1-1, with D possibly being TRBD1 (6 bases). V was clipped by 4 bases and J by 1 base, with 13 bases between them. Germline V gene lookup returns CDR1 MDHEN and CDR2 SYDVKM. CDR3 size: 15 residues. Here the CDR3 DNA reads TGTGCCAGCAGTTCACAGGGTGACTCGAACACTGAAGCTTTCTTT. It translates to CASSSQGDSNTEAFF.

This chain joins TRBV7-2 and TRBJ2-1, with 12 bases identical to TRBD2. Germline CDR1 SGHTA, CDR2 FQGNSA. V lost 5 bases, J lost 6 bases, and 2 bases stayed unmatched. The CDR3 has 14 residues. This chain's CDR3 is CASSRTSGTNEQFF. The CDR3 coding sequence is TGTGCCAGCAGCCGGACTAGCGGGACCAATGAGCAGTTCTTC.

This chain connects TRBV30 to TRBJ2-7; the D is unclear. This CDR3 region has 11 residues. Germline values: CDR1 GTSNPN, CDR2 SVGIG (reference sequence). Between the trimmed V and J ends, which lost 0 bases and 5 bases, there was a span of 5 bases. For the CDR3, the DNA is TGTGCCTGGAGTGTATATCACGAGCAGTACTTC. Its protein is CAWSVYHEQYF.

The V call is TRBV27, the J call TRBJ1-5; 7 bases fit TRBD1. The CDR3 runs to 14 residues. Trimming at V came to 5 bases and at J to 5 bases, leaving 6 bases not matched to a gene. Germline lookup yields CDR1 MNHEY and CDR2 SMNVEV (reference sequence). For the CDR3, the DNA is TGTGCCAGCAGTCTCCGGGACAGCGATCAGCCCCAGCATTTT. This sequence encodes CASSLRDSDQPQHF.

CDR3 coding DNA: TGTGCCAGCAGTACAGGGGGCTTTAACTATGGCTACACCTTC. Translated, it gives CASSTGGFNYGYTF. V and J are TRBV7-9 and TRBJ1-2; TRBD1 matches at 9 bases. The CDR3 has 14 residues. CDR1 is SEHNR, CDR2 FQNEAQ, per germline (reference sequence). The trim removed 6 bases at V and 1 base at J, leaving 3 bases unmatched.

The V call is TRBV3-1 (or the pseudogene TRBV3-2), the J call TRBJ2-2; tentatively, D is TRBD1 (6 bases). V lost 3 bases, J lost 6 bases, and 14 bases lay in between. Germline V gene sequence: CDR1 LGHDT, CDR2 YNNKEL (reference sequence). The CDR3 is 15 amino acids. CDR3 sequence reads: CASSQMRTVAGELFF. In nucleotides, the CDR3 is TGTGCCAGCAGCCAGATGAGGACAGTCGCCGGGGAGCTGTTTTTT.

This chain links TRBV11-2 with TRBJ2-1; the D gene is possibly TRBD1 (5 bases). V shed 1 base and J shed 7 bases, with 11 bases lying between them. Germline lookup yields CDR1 SGHAT and CDR2 FQNNGV. This CDR3 region has 14 residues. CDR3: CASSLGWAGNEQFF. Here the CDR3 DNA reads TGTGCCAGCAGCTTAGGTTGGGCAGGGAATGAGCAGTTCTTC.

V gene TRBV6-1 combines with J gene TRBJ2-4; D is possibly TRBD2 (5 bases). Germline-derived CDR1 and CDR2 are MNHNS and SASEGT. Deletions cut 3 bases from V and 1 base from J, with 7 bases between. This CDR3 spans 14 amino acids. In DNA form, the CDR3 reads TGTGCCAGCAGTGATGGCGGGGCCAAAAACATTCAGTACTTC. This gives the protein CASSDGGAKNIQYF.

V usage is TRBV16 and J usage is TRBJ1-4; 8 bases align to TRBD1. V gave up 4 bases and J gave up 8 bases; unmatched junction bases: 3. Looked up from germline, CDR1 is KGHSY and CDR2 is FQNENV. The CDR3 is 13 amino acids. Here the CDR3 DNA reads TGTGCCAGCAGCCGCGACAGGGGAGAAAAACTGTTTTTT. Its protein product is CASSRDRGEKLFF.

The J gene is TRBJ1-5, the V gene TRBV27, with unresolved D. Germline V CDR1 and CDR2: MNHEY, SMNVEV (reference sequence). CDR3 size: 15 residues. Trimming shortened V by 1 base and J by 7 bases, and 14 bases separated the two germline ends. In DNA, the CDR3 is TGTGCCAGCAGTTTATTTTCGGGTATTTCACAGCCCCAGCATTTT. Residues: CASSLFSGISQPQHF.

CDR3 loop: CASSPRDSNSPLHF. CDR3 sequence (DNA): TGCGCCAGCAGCCCGCGGGACAGCAATTCACCCCTCCACTTT. The chain uses TRBV5-1 and TRBJ1-6; 7 nucleotides match TRBD1. Germline values: CDR1 SGHRS, CDR2 YFSETQ. With 4 bases clipped from V and 7 bases from J, the junction kept 5 bases outside the gene matches. CDR3 length: 14 residues.

This chain connects TRBV29-1 to TRBJ2-1, with 12 bases aligning to TRBD2. Germline-derived CDR1 and CDR2 are SQVTM and ANQGSEA. The CDR3 runs 14 residues. CDR3 protein: CSFSWTSGIYEQFF. The DNA for the CDR3 is TGCAGTTTCTCGTGGACTAGCGGGATATATGAGCAGTTCTTC.

The chain recombines TRBV2 with TRBJ1-4; 9 bases map to TRBD1. V shed 6 bases and J 7 bases; nucleotides not matched to a gene: 6. There are 14 residues in the CDR3. Germline assignment: CDR1 SNHLY and CDR2 FYNNEI. CDR3 sequence (DNA): TGTGCCAGCAGAGAGGGGACAGGGTCTGAAAAACTGTTTTTT. Translated: CASREGTGSEKLFF.